The 26 T cell receptor beta chains presented below share a single source sample, sequenced in a study of OX40 agonist ivuxolimab in advanced cancers. Profiling relied on immunoSEQ multiplex PCR, and the TCRdb table lists in-frame clones only, not all of them. This sample yields fewer than 70,000 clones, of which about 79% are seen a single time; roughly 2.6% belongs to the top ten. The sequences come from CD4+ or CD8+ T cells sorted from blood, collected in a trial of the OX40 agonist ivuxolimab. Source of these receptors: an adult with an advanced solid tumor such as melanoma, head and neck, liver or kidney cancer.

The chain couples TRBV11-3 to TRBJ2-1; D gene uncertain. This CDR3 has 10 residues. V was shortened by 9 bases and J by 7 bases, with 7 bases between the two germline ends. CDR1 and CDR2 from the germline V gene are SGHNT and YENEEA. In nucleotides, the CDR3 is TGTGCCAGGGTCAGAAATGAGCAGTTCTTC. It translates to CARVRNEQFF.

The chain couples TRBV2 to TRBJ2-7, with D perhaps matching TRBD1 or TRBD2 (6 bases each). Trimming removed 5 bases at V and 5 bases at J, with 13 bases between. CDR1 is SNHLY, CDR2 FYNNEI, per germline. This CDR3 is 13 amino acids long. The CDR3 here is CASSPWGADEQYF. The CDR3 nucleotides read TGTGCCAGCAGTCCCTGGGGGGCTGACGAGCAGTACTTC.

J is TRBJ2-5 and V is TRBV11-1; TRBD1 aligns across 7 bases. Germline lookup yields CDR1 SGHAT and CDR2 FQDESV (reference sequence). The J segment lost 3 bases and the V segment lost 5 bases, leaving 3 bases of the junction unmatched. This CDR3 region has 13 residues. The CDR3 sequence: CASSPGTEETQYF. The CDR3 region has the DNA TGTGCCAGCAGCCCAGGGACAGAAGAGACCCAGTACTTC.

The J gene is TRBJ1-5, the V gene TRBV11-2; D might be TRBD1 (5 bases). This CDR3 spans 15 amino acids. Germline CDR1 is SGHAT and CDR2 is FQNNGV. V was cut by 1 base and J by 2 bases, with 9 bases left in between. The DNA of the CDR3 is TGTGCCAGCAGCTTAGGAGGGACCGGCAATCAGCCCCAGCATTTT. Its translation: CASSLGGTGNQPQHF.

By share, this clone ranks as medium-sized. V and J are TRBV19 and TRBJ2-4; 8 positions match TRBD1. In germline, CDR1 is LNHDA, CDR2 SQIVND (reference sequence). Losses at the gene ends were 6 bases for V and 6 bases for J; bases not matched to a gene: 4. The CDR3 covers 13 residues. In DNA form, the CDR3 reads TGTGCCAGTAGCCAGGGGGCAGGAAACATTCAGTACTTC. Translation: CASSQGAGNIQYF.

This sequence joins TRBV25-1 and TRBJ2-2; possibly TRBD1 for D (6 bases). The CDR3 loop spans 17 amino acids. CDR1 is MGHDK, CDR2 SYGVNS, per germline. The germline V and J ends were trimmed by 1 base and 5 bases, with 17 bases remaining between them. CDR3 DNA: TGTGCCAGCAGTGAATTGGGGACACCGGAGAGAACCGGGGAGCTGTTTTTT. It yields the protein CASSELGTPERTGELFF.

This clone was counted once. DNA of the CDR3: TGTGCCAGCAGTGACCGGGGGCGGGATAGCTCCTACGAGCAGTACTTC. Translated: CASSDRGRDSSYEQYF. The genes are TRBV25-1 and TRBJ2-7; D may correspond to TRBD1 or TRBD2 (6 bases each). V lost 3 bases and J 0 bases, leaving 15 bases between the germline ends. The CDR3 length is 16 residues. CDR1 and CDR2 (germline): MGHDK, SYGVNS.

This sequence joins TRBV6-5 and TRBJ2-6, with D perhaps matching TRBD2 (5 bases). Trimming left V 5 bases short and J 8 bases short, with 13 bases between. The CDR3 is 14 amino acids. Germline CDR1 reads MNHEY; CDR2 reads SVGAGI. CDR3 sequence reads: CASSTTGLPNVLTF. The CDR3 DNA reads TGTGCCAGCAGTACGACGGGGTTGCCCAACGTCCTGACTTTC.

The V and J genes are TRBV19 and TRBJ2-5; 11 nucleotides align to TRBD2. V dropped 6 bases and J dropped 2; count of bases not matched to a gene: 17. CDR1 and CDR2 (germline): LNHDA, SQIVND (reference sequence). The CDR3 is 19 residues long. This CDR3 is CASRGRLAGGTRDQETQYF. In DNA, the CDR3 is TGTGCCAGTAGAGGGCGGCTAGCGGGGGGTACCCGTGATCAAGAGACCCAGTACTTC.

The chain employs TRBV6-6 and TRBJ1-2; 10 nucleotides line up with TRBD1. CDR1 and CDR2 from the germline V gene are MNHNY and SVGAGI (reference sequence). With 9 bases clipped from V and 7 bases from J, the junction kept 11 bases outside the gene matches. The CDR3 spans 14 residues. The CDR3 loop reads CASVSTGGSGGYTF. CDR3 DNA sequence: TGTGCCAGTGTATCGACAGGGGGCAGTGGTGGCTACACCTTC.

This chain uses TRBV18 with TRBJ2-3; D assignment may be TRBD1 or TRBD2 (5 bases each). There are 15 residues in the CDR3. V gave up 0 bases and J gave up 5 bases, with 12 bases separating them. Germline CDR1 reads KGHSH; CDR2 reads LQKENI. CDR3 bases: TGTGCCAGCTCACCACCTCTCTCTGGGGGAGATACGCAGTATTTT. Its translation is CASSPPLSGGDTQYF.

The rearrangement uses TRBV6-6 and TRBJ2-3; D unresolved. Germline values: CDR1 MNHNY, CDR2 SVGAGI (reference sequence). This CDR3 has 13 residues. Trimming shortened V by 5 bases and J by 2 bases, and 8 bases separated the two germline ends. The CDR3 here is CASSPGSTDTQYF. CDR3 bases: TGTGCCAGCAGTCCTGGGTCCACAGATACGCAGTATTTT.

The V call is TRBV20-1, the J call TRBJ1-1; D gene unclear. The CDR3 consists of 11 residues. V was trimmed by 1 base and J by 4 bases, leaving 4 bases between them. The germline V gene has CDR1 DFQATT and CDR2 SNEGSKA (reference sequence). DNA of the CDR3: TGCAGTGCTAGAGTTGGCACTGAAGCTTTCTTT. It specifies CSARVGTEAFF.

The chain combines TRBV5-1 with TRBJ2-5, with 11 positions matching TRBD2. Germline V lookup: CDR1 SGHRS, CDR2 YFSETQ. CDR3 length equals 16 residues. V shed 1 base, J shed 2 bases, and the junction held 4 bases outside the gene matches. The CDR3 nucleotides read TGCGCCAGCAGCTTGTCGACTAGCGGGGATCAAGAGACCCAGTACTTC. Protein product: CASSLSTSGDQETQYF. The entire variable domain, with the rest obtained from reference TRBV5-1 and TRBJ2-5, is as follows: KAGVTQTPRYLIKTRGQQVTLSCSPISGHRSVSWYQQTPGQGLQFLFEYFSETQRNKGNFPGRFSGRQFSNSRSEMNVSTLELGDSALYLCASSLSTSGDQETQYFGPGTRLLVL.

V and J are TRBV21-1 and TRBJ1-2; the table calls TRBD1, which could not be checked here. TRBV21-1 is a pseudogene segment. The CDR3 runs 16 residues. The CDR3 loop is CASSKGGTGEPYGYTF. The CDR3 DNA sequence: TGTGCCAGCAGCAAAGGGGGTACAGGGGAACCCTATGGCTACACCTTC.

In DNA, the CDR3 is TGTGCCAGCAGCTTGGGCCTAAACACTGAAGCTTTCTTT. Its protein product is CASSLGLNTEAFF. The chain couples TRBV11-2 to TRBJ1-1; D is unresolved. The CDR3 spans 13 residues. V was cut by 3 bases and J by 2 bases, with 7 bases left in between. CDR1 SGHAT and CDR2 FQNNGV come from the germline V gene.

This clone was seen only a few times. CDR3 DNA: TGTGCCAGCAGCTTAGAAAAACTAGCGGGGTCGACCCAGTACTTC. Its translation is CASSLEKLAGSTQYF. The chain employs TRBV7-2 and TRBJ2-4, with 10 bases fitting TRBD2. The J call may be incorrect, as the DNA end agrees better with TRBJ2-5. The CDR3 has 15 residues. Germline V gene lookup returns CDR1 SGHTA and CDR2 FQGNSA.

The V call is TRBV7-9, the J call TRBJ2-3, with 7 bases lining up with TRBD1. This CDR3 has 14 amino acids. In germline, CDR1 is SEHNR, CDR2 FQNEAQ (reference sequence). Trimming cost V 2 bases and J 3 bases; bases outside gene matches: 2. This CDR3 reads CASSLPGGTDTQYF. In nucleotides, the CDR3 is TGTGCCAGCAGCTTACCAGGGGGAACAGATACGCAGTATTTT.

As to this clone: This same CDR3 is encoded by further DNA sequences in the sample. The CDR3 DNA is TGTGCCATCAGTGAAGGGGGTGGGAACACTGAAGCTTTCTTT. Its protein is CAISEGGGNTEAFF. V usage is TRBV10-3 and J usage is TRBJ1-1; weak D call: TRBD1 (6 bases). Per the germline V gene, CDR1 is ENHRY and CDR2 is SYGVKD. V was trimmed by 3 bases and J by 1 base, leaving 9 bases between them. This CDR3 is built from 14 residues.

The gene calls are TRBV6-1 and TRBJ1-5, with a tentative D call TRBD1 (5 bases). CDR1 and CDR2 (germline): MNHNS, SASEGT. V was cut by 2 bases and J by 4 bases, with 15 bases left in between. This CDR3 has 16 residues. The CDR3, as DNA: TGTGCCAGCAGTGAACGGGGAGGGGTTCGGAATCAGCCCCAGCATTTT. It is translated as CASSERGGVRNQPQHF.

The chain employs TRBV11-2 and TRBJ2-2; the D is unclear. Germline V CDR1 and CDR2: SGHAT, FQNNGV. Trimming pared 2 bases from V and 0 bases from J, leaving 10 bases between. The CDR3 consists of 16 residues. DNA of the CDR3: TGTGCCAGCAGCTTAACGGTGGGGACGAACACCGGGGAGCTGTTTTTT. Residues: CASSLTVGTNTGELFF.

In DNA form, the CDR3 reads TGTGCCAGCAGCCCCAGGGGGTTAGTGGGGACCCAGTACTTC. Translation gives CASSPRGLVGTQYF. V and J are TRBV7-2 and TRBJ2-5; 7 bases fit TRBD1. This CDR3 contains 14 residues. After removal of 5 bases from V and 7 bases from J, the junction contained 10 bases not matched to a gene. Germline CDR1 and CDR2: SGHTA and FQGNSA.

J is TRBJ1-1 and V is TRBV29-1; D gene unclear. The length of the CDR3 is 13 residues. Trimming pared 6 bases from V and 1 base from J, leaving 12 bases between. Germline V CDR1 and CDR2: SQVTM, ANQGSEA. CDR3 protein: CSVASVTNTEAFF. CDR3 in DNA: TGCAGCGTAGCATCCGTTACGAACACTGAAGCTTTCTTT.

The rearrangement joins TRBV5-4 to TRBJ2-2; a weak D match, TRBD1 (6 bases). The CDR3 has 15 amino acids. Deletions cut 2 bases from V and 2 bases from J, with 10 bases between. CDR1 is SGHNT, CDR2 YYREEE, per germline (reference sequence). CDR3 in DNA: TGTGCCAGCAGCTTCTTAGGGGGAAACACCGGGGAGCTGTTTTTT. This codes for CASSFLGGNTGELFF.

The rearrangement joins TRBV10-3 to TRBJ1-3; possible D gene TRBD1, 6 bases. Germline V gene sequence: CDR1 ENHRY, CDR2 SYGVKD. The CDR3 is made up of 13 amino acids. Trimming removed 2 bases from V and 12 bases from J, with 14 bases in between. The CDR3 reads CAISEPNREDIYF. CDR3 DNA: TGTGCCATCAGTGAGCCAAACAGGGAAGACATATATTTT.

The gene calls are TRBV5-4 and TRBJ2-3; no definite D call. Trimming took off 0 bases at V and 2 bases at J, with 10 bases between the two ends. This CDR3 has 15 residues. CDR1 and CDR2 (germline): SGHNT, YYREEE (reference sequence). The CDR3 protein is CASSLAAEHTDTQYF. DNA of the CDR3: TGTGCCAGCAGCTTGGCGGCAGAACACACAGATACGCAGTATTTT.